This T cell receptor beta chain appears in the sequencing data of a study of beta chain features in type 1 diabetes. In the study overall: Sorted cells numbering approximately 110,000,000 were examined across all samples. The study's findings and limits: Patients' naive, central memory and Treg TCRB repertoires seemed closer to one another than those of healthy donors. Shortening that was moderate but significant affected the TCRB CDR3s of Type 1 diabetes patients in all four CD4+ subsets.

As for this clone: The antigen remains unidentified.

The CDR3 loop spans 15 amino acids. V was trimmed by 1 base and J by 2 bases, leaving 10 bases between them. CDR1 and CDR2 from the germline V gene are SGHAT and FQNNGV. The whole isolated RNA underwent reverse transcription, so sequencing captured expressed TCRB transcripts. The method was immunoSEQ multiplex PCR; TCRdb's version includes in-frame clones alone and lacks a portion of them. The sample has 200,000 to 250,000 clones, around 13% seen once. The receptor was derived from a man aged 25-45 years with type 1 diabetes. V gene TRBV11-2 combines with J gene TRBJ2-3; D ambiguous. The sample was naive CD4+ T cells from blood. CDR3 region: CASSLVLASTDTQYF. The CDR3 coding sequence is TGTGCCAGCAGCTTAGTTCTGGCATCCACAGATACGCAGTATTTT. The full variable domain, with the rest looked up from reference TRBV11-2 and TRBJ2-3, is EAGVAQSPRYKIIEKRQSVAFWCNPISGHATLYWYQQILGQGPKLLIQFQNNGVVDDSQLPKDRFSAERLKGVDSTLKIQPAKLEDSAVYLCASSLVLASTDTQYFGPGTRLTVL.